Sequencing of this T cell receptor beta chain was carried out in a study of cytomegalovirus exposure and HLA in healthy donors. There were likely unrecorded immune exposures, though donors were nominally healthy when sampled. General study findings and limits: Some 150 TCR beta chains were listed as cytomegalovirus-associated. When presence/absence was analysed, sequencing depth was taken to be roughly uniform across donors.

As to this clone: Its antigen remains unidentified.

Primers for the PCR totalled 60 Vbeta and 13 Jbeta. Only in-frame clones appear in the TCRdb table, and some are missing; sequencing was by immunoSEQ multiplex PCR. Here the sample spans around 190,000 clones, roughly 90% being singletons. Germline assignment: CDR1 SGHTA and CDR2 FQGNSA. The CDR3 loop spans 15 amino acids. With 5 bases clipped from V and 4 bases from J, the junction kept 6 bases outside the gene matches. The source material was PBMCs. The chain is built from TRBV7-2 and TRBJ1-5; 9 nucleotides agree with TRBD1. This TCR derives from a boy aged 2 to 9 in good health and CMV-seronegative. The CDR3 loop reads CASSAPGTGNQPQHF. The CDR3 DNA is TGTGCCAGCAGCGCACCCGGGACAGGGAATCAGCCCCAGCATTTT.